The clone carrying this TCR beta chain was observed many times. What it binds is unknown. Semi-nested PCR with Nested Universal Primer A followed constant-region reverse priming of full-length variable regions. TCRdb passed the 5' RACE reads through MiXCR, listing each CDR3 protein once. The sample has 53,000 or so distinct CDR3 sequences; over 20% are singletons. The CDR3 spans 14 residues. V gave up 4 bases and J gave up 1 base, with 9 bases separating them. Germline V lookup: CDR1 KGHDR, CDR2 SFDVKD. Study-level points and caveats: The TCR gene usage of tumor memory CD4+ T cells clustered together with blood and lymph node memory CD4+ cells and with lymph node naive CD4+ cells.

Sequencing used tumor-infiltrating naive CD4+ T cells sorted from the breast tumor. Subset given: naive CD4+ T cells, CD4+CD45RA+CD25-. V and J are TRBV24-1 and TRBJ1-1; D unresolved. This sequence was found in a female donor with breast cancer. The CDR3 region is CATSDYNENTEAFF. The DNA of the CDR3 is TGTGCCACCAGTGACTACAATGAGAACACTGAAGCTTTCTTT.